Listed below are T cell receptor beta chains from one sample, sequenced in a study of CD8+ T cells in alopecia areata. Sequencing used immunoSEQ multiplex PCR; TCRdb keeps in-frame clones, though not all of them. The table shows fewer than 200,000 clones, with 67% occurring only once. The input for sequencing was CD8+ T cells sorted from blood, taken at week 0. Receptors originate from a human donor with alopecia areata. The conserved cysteine and the conserved F or W are not part of the CDR3 here. Clone size, where shown, is once, few, many, or a class for clones that have expanded.

TRBJ2-1	NA	TRBV4-1	ASSQVSGEQF
TRBJ2-7	NA	TRBV29-1	SVSGGSSYEQY
TRBJ2-1	NA	TRBV14	ASSQVDRYDNEQF
TRBJ2-2	NA	TRBV25-1	ATKRAGELF
TRBJ2-3	NA	TRBV28	ASSSRSGGGSSTDTQY
TRBJ2-2	few	TRBV2	ASTDRTNTGELF
TRBJ2-3	NA	TRBV29-1	SVEVDTQY
TRBJ1-5	NA	TRBV13	ASSAGTGGQPQH
TRBJ2-2	NA	TRBV9	ASSVGDRAAGELF
TRBJ1-2	NA	TRBV27	ASRGQANYGYT
TRBJ1-5	NA	TRBV6-5	ASSSGDQYSNQPQH
TRBJ1-1	NA	TRBV4-2	ASSPGQAREAF
TRBJ2-2	NA	TRBV5-6	ASSFGQPGELF
TRBJ2-7	NA	TRBV27	ASSFSLGGSYEQY
TRBJ1-1	NA	TRBV30	ACGRGTGVTEAF
TRBJ1-1	NA	TRBV5-6	ASGGSTEAF
TRBJ2-5	NA	TRBV2	ASSEARTQY
TRBJ1-5	NA	TRBV19	ASSDFGDNQPQH
TRBJ1-6	NA	TRBV13	ASRWGSSYNSPLH
TRBJ2-7	NA	TRBV5-1	ASRLRTSDEQY
TRBJ1-1	NA	TRBV30	ARQKGGTEAF
TRBJ2-3	NA	TRBV2	ASRREDRVIDTQY
TRBJ2-4	NA	TRBV30	AWGNMGGNIQY
TRBJ1-2	NA	TRBV6-5	ASSYSIATGYT
TRBJ1-1	NA	TRBV7-9	ASEKKYTEAF
TRBJ1-5	NA	TRBV4-1	ASSLDQGGNQPQH
TRBJ1-6	NA	TRBV4-1	ASSQDQRQLSSYNSPLH
TRBJ2-2	NA	TRBV5-6	ASASGASAGELF
TRBJ2-1	NA	TRBV27	ASSLSSFNEQF
TRBJ1-1	NA	TRBV29-1	SVEIVSGAEAF
TRBJ2-7	NA	TRBV9	ASSGQGYEQY
TRBJ2-3	NA	TRBV29-1	SVEFGVSDTQY
TRBJ2-5	NA	TRBV15	ATSRLTGPRDQETQY
TRBJ2-7	few	TRBV29-1	SAELTGSYEQY
TRBJ2-2	NA	TRBV14	ASSQGVLAGVRSNTGELF
TRBJ2-5	once	TRBV10-3	AISESEASGGPRETQY
TRBJ2-1	NA	TRBV9	ASSVEEGAAEQF
TRBJ2-7	NA	TRBV25-1	ASSMDRRGEQY
TRBJ2-1	NA	TRBV11-2	ASSLDPRSNNEQF
TRBJ1-6	NA	TRBV7-9	ASSPARAFNSPLH
TRBJ1-2	NA	TRBV2	ASSGTSARGYT
TRBJ2-7	few	TRBV4-2	ASSQVRTKIYEQY
TRBJ2-4	NA	TRBV27	ASSWDSKNIQY
TRBJ1-5	NA	TRBV27	ASRQGLSNQPQH
TRBJ2-3	NA	TRBV5-6	ASSWGTADTQY
TRBJ2-7	NA	TRBV11-2	ASSSQGSEQY
TRBJ2-7	few	TRBV29-1	SIPSGGVGEQY
TRBJ1-5	NA	TRBV2	ASKGVDQPQH